This paragraph covers one T cell receptor (beta chain) sequence. Its matching antigen is unknown. Other DNA sequences in the same sample also yield this CDR3. This CDR3 is 14 amino acids long. V lost 4 bases, J lost 4 bases, and 14 bases lay in between. The V gene's germline CDR1 is SGHRS and CDR2 YFSETQ. Sequencing used immunoSEQ multiplex PCR; TCRdb keeps in-frame clones, though not all of them. The profile covers about 150,000 clones, with roughly 87% appearing a single time and 4.5% taken by the ten largest. This specimen comes from a study of cytomegalovirus exposure and HLA in healthy donors. Whole-study findings and limits: The majority of TCR sequences were rare, yet some public TCRs appeared in many donors. Cytomegalovirus status was reportedly diagnosed by the classifier with high specificity and sensitivity. The tendency of first-cohort TCR clusters to co-occur in the 120 validation repertoires was identified by a subsequent analysis.

Separation from the roughly 680-subject first cohort characterized the roughly 110-subject validation cohort, to which the donors belonged. The rearrangement uses TRBV5-1 and TRBJ1-1, with D possibly being TRBD1 (5 bases). Sequencing was performed on PBMCs. The TCR sequence derives from a man aged 18 to 29 in good health and CMV-seropositive. The CDR3 region has the DNA TGCGCCAGCAGCCGGGTGCGGGGCGGCACTGAAGCTTTCTTT. The encoded protein is CASSRVRGGTEAFF.